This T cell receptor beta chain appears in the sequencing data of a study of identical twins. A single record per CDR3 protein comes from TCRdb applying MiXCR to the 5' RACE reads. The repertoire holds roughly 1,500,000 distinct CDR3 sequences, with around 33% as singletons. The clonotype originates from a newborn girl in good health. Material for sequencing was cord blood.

The CDR3: CAISDLRGTGNTIYF. As DNA, the CDR3 is TGTGCCATCAGTGATTTGAGGGGGACTGGAAACACCATATATTTT. The gene calls are TRBV10-3 and TRBJ1-3, with D tentatively TRBD1 (6 bases). The germline gives CDR1 ENHRY, CDR2 SYGVKD. V lost 3 bases, J lost 2 bases, and 11 bases lay in between. The CDR3 sequence is 15 residues long.